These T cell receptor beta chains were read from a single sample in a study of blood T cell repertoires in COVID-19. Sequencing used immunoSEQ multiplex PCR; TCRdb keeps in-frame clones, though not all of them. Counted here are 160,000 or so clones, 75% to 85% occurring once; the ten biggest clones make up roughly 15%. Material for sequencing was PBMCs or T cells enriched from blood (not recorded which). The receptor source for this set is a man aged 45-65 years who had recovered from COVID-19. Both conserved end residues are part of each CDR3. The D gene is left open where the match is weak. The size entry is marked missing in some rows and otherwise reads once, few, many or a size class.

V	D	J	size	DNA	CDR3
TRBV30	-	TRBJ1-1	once	TGTGCCGGCAACGCCGGGGGGGGAGCCACTGAAGCTTTCTTT	CAGNAGGGATEAFF
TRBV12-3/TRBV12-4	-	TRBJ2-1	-	TGTGCCAGCAGTTTTAGGACTAACAATGAGCAGTTCTTC	CASSFRTNNEQFF
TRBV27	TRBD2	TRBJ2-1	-	TGTGCCAGCAGTTTGGTTCCTCGAACTAGCGGGGGGGCGGGGTACAATGAGCAGTTCTTC	CASSLVPRTSGGAGYNEQFF
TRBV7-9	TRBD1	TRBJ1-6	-	TGTGCCAGCAGCCCGAACACCGGGACAGGCAATTCACCCCTCCACTTT	CASSPNTGTGNSPLHF
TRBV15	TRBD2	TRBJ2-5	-	TGTGCCACCAGCTCCCAACAAGCGGGGGAGCAAGAGACCCAGTACTTC	CATSSQQAGEQETQYF
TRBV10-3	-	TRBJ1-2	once	TGTGCCATCAGTGGAGGCTCCGATGGCTACACCTTC	CAISGGSDGYTF
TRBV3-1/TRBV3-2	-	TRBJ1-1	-	TGTGCCAGCAGCCAAATATTAATGGGCGCTGAAGCTTTCTTT	CASSQILMGAEAFF
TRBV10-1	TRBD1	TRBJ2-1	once	TGCGCCAGCAGTGACCCCCGGGACAGGGTCTCCTACAATGAGCAGTTCTTC	CASSDPRDRVSYNEQFF
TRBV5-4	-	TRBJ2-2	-	TGTGCCAGCAGCTTGGACACGAGGGCCACCGGGGAGCTGTTTTTT	CASSLDTRATGELFF
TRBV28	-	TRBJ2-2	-	TGTGCCAGCAGCCCCCAAGGACAGAAACTCGGGGAGCTGTTTTTT	CASSPQGQKLGELFF
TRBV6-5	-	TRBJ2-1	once	TGTGCCAGCATTGGGGAGAGCTCCTACAATGAGCAGTTCTTC	CASIGESSYNEQFF
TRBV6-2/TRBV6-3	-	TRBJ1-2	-	TGTGCCAGCAGTTATCAGGACTATGGCTACACCTTC	CASSYQDYGYTF
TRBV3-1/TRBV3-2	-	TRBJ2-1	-	TGTGCCAGCAGCCTCTTAGGGAGGGGGGGAGACAATGAGCAGTTCTTC	CASSLLGRGGDNEQFF
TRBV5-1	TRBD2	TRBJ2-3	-	TGCGCCAGCAGCTTAATTAGCGGGGGAAACACAGATACGCAGTATTTT	CASSLISGGNTDTQYF
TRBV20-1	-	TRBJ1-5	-	TGCAGTGCTAGTTCAGGGGTCAATCAGCCCCAGCATTTT	CSASSGVNQPQHF
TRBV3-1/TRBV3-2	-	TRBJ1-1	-	TGTGCCAGCAGCCAAGGGGTACTCTGGACAGCGGCAAAAGGGAACGCTGAAGCTTTCTTT	CASSQGVLWTAAKGNAEAFF
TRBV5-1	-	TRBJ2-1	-	TGCGCCAGCAGCAGCAGCGATGAGCAGTTCTTC	CASSSSDEQFF
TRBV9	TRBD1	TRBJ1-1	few	TGTGCCAGCAGCGTCGTTACAGGGGGTAGGACTGAAGCTTTCTTT	CASSVVTGGRTEAFF
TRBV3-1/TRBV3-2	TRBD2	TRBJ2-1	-	TGTGCCAGCAGCCAAGGAGGGACGGGGGGGGAGCAGTTCTTC	CASSQGGTGGEQFF
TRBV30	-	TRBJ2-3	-	TGTGCCTGGAGTGTAAGTGATCTAGCAAGGGATACGCAGTATTTT	CAWSVSDLARDTQYF
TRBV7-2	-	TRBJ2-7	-	TGTGCCAGCAGCCCCCACGCGGGGGCCATAGCCTACGAGCAGTACTTC	CASSPHAGAIAYEQYF
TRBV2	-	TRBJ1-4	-	TGTGCCAGCATCGAGTTTGGAGCGAGAAATGAAAAACTGTTTTTT	CASIEFGARNEKLFF
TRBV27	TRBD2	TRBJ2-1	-	TGTGCCAGCAGTCAAAGTCCTAGCGGGGGGTTTGAGCAGTTCTTC	CASSQSPSGGFEQFF
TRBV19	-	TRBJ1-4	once	TGTGCCAGTAGTATCCCGGGAGTCGGCTCTGAAAAACTGTTTTTT	CASSIPGVGSEKLFF
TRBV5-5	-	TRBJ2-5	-	TGTGCCAGCAGCTTGGCGTCCGTTGAGACCCAGTACTTC	CASSLASVETQYF
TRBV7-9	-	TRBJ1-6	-	TGTGCCAGCAGCTCTGTAGCCCAGGGTAATTCACCCCTCCACTTT	CASSSVAQGNSPLHF
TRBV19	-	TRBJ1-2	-	TGTGCCAGTAGTATGGGAGCTAACTATGGCTACACCTTC	CASSMGANYGYTF
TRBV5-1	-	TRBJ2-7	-	TGCGCCAGCAGCTTGGCCGCGTTTACCTACGAGCAGTACTTC	CASSLAAFTYEQYF
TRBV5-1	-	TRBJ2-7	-	TGCGCCAGCAGCTTCCTAGAGGCGGGCTCCTACGAGCAGTACTTC	CASSFLEAGSYEQYF
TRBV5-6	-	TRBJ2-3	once	TGTGCCAGCAGCTCGTCACTAGCTGGTACAGATACGCAGTATTTT	CASSSSLAGTDTQYF
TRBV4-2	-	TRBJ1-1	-	TGTGCCAGCAGCCCCGCGGAGAACACTGAAGCTTTCTTT	CASSPAENTEAFF
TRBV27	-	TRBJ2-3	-	TGTGCCAGCAGTTTTCCCGGGGGCACAGATACGCAGTATTTT	CASSFPGGTDTQYF
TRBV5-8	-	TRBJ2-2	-	TGTGCCAGCAGTCCTTTTAAAGGGGCGAACACCGGGGAGCTGTTTTTT	CASSPFKGANTGELFF
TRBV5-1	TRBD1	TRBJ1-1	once	TGCGCCAGCAGCGAGCACCGGGACAGGGCCACTGAAGCTTTCTTT	CASSEHRDRATEAFF
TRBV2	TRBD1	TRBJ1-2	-	TGTGCCAGTGACAGGGGGGATTATGGCTACACCTTC	CASDRGDYGYTF
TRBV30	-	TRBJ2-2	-	TGTGCCTGGAGGGGCAGGGCTGACACCGGGGAGCTGTTTTTT	CAWRGRADTGELFF